These 21 T cell receptor beta chains originate from one sample sequenced in a study of neoadjuvant nivolumab and ipilimumab in lung cancer (dated by TCRdb to 2020 to 2021). The method was the immunoSEQ multiplex PCR assay. TCRdb mirrors the immuneACCESS table, restricted to in-frame sequences. Some clones are absent from its copies; in checked studies, under half trace to an unresolved V gene, and the reason for the others is unknown. Counted in this sample were over a thousand clones; less than 85% of them appeared once. The ten largest account for approximately 6.3% of the sample. The sample's time point, from its label and the paper: at surgical resection after neoadjuvant nivolumab +/- ipilimumab. The sequences come from adjacent normal lung tissue, collected after neoadjuvant nivolumab, alone or with ipilimumab, at or shortly before surgery. The receptors come from an adult with non-small cell lung cancer.

The chain couples TRBV20-1 to TRBJ1-2; D is ambiguous. From germline, CDR1 is DFQATT and CDR2 SNEGSKA (reference sequence). The CDR3 length is 10 residues. The ends were cut back, 4 bases at V and 2 bases at J, with 2 bases in the middle. In DNA, the CDR3 is TGCAGTGCTACAAACTATGGCTACACCTTC. The encoded protein is CSATNYGYTF.

The chain combines TRBV2 with TRBJ2-5; D is ambiguous. V was shortened by 3 bases and J by 1 base, with 12 bases between the two germline ends. Germline lookup yields CDR1 SNHLY and CDR2 FYNNEI. CDR3 length: 15 amino acids. The DNA of the CDR3 is TGTGCCAGCAGTGAGGGTTTGGGATCCCAAGAGACCCAGTACTTC. It yields the protein CASSEGLGSQETQYF.

This rearrangement joins TRBV2 to TRBJ2-7, with D uncertain. Germline CDR1 and CDR2: SNHLY and FYNNEI. This CDR3 contains 13 residues. V lost 3 bases to trimming and J lost 2 bases, with 8 bases between them. CDR3 in DNA: TGTGCCAGCAGTGACAGCTCAGCCTACGAGCAGTACTTC. It codes for CASSDSSAYEQYF.

The chain joins TRBV7-2 to TRBJ2-7, with D perhaps TRBD1 (5 bases). V lost 4 bases to trimming and J lost 2 bases, with 15 bases between them. The CDR3 is 15 amino acids. CDR1 and CDR2 (germline): SGHTA, FQGNSA. CDR3 DNA: TGTGCCAGCAGCTCAAATGCAGGGCCGACCTACGAGCAGTACTTC. Translated, it gives CASSSNAGPTYEQYF.

This rearrangement joins TRBV18 to TRBJ2-7, with D possibly being TRBD2 (7 bases). The CDR3 loop spans 16 amino acids. Germline loops: CDR1 KGHSH, CDR2 LQKENI. The ends were cut back, 0 bases at V and 7 bases at J, with 19 bases in the middle. The CDR3 DNA reads TGTGCCAGCTCACCACCAGGGGGAGGGCTGGGGCCGGAGCAGTACTTC. The encoded protein is CASSPPGGGLGPEQYF.

This chain connects TRBV4-2 to TRBJ2-5, with 7 bases lining up with TRBD1. Germline loops: CDR1 LGHNA, CDR2 YNFKEQ. V was pared by 0 bases and J by 5 bases, with 6 bases of the junction left unmatched. The CDR3 length is 15 residues. The CDR3 nucleotides read TGTGCCAGCAGCCAAGATCTAGGGGGCACGGAGACCCAGTACTTC. Its translation is CASSQDLGGTETQYF.

The rearrangement links TRBV6-6 to TRBJ2-2; D remains ambiguous. The germline V gene encodes CDR1 MNHNY and CDR2 SVGAGI (reference sequence). The CDR3 loop spans 14 amino acids. The V and J ends lost 0 bases and 3 bases respectively, with 5 bases between them. The CDR3 DNA reads TGTGCCAGCAGTTACTCCACGCACACCGGGGAGCTGTTTTTT. It yields the protein CASSYSTHTGELFF.

The rearrangement uses TRBV18 and TRBJ1-1; 7 positions match TRBD1. After removal of 4 bases from V and 2 bases from J, the junction contained 7 bases not matched to a gene. Germline CDR1 reads KGHSH; CDR2 reads LQKENI. The CDR3 extends over 15 amino acids. This chain's CDR3 is CASSLRQGINTEAFF. The DNA for the CDR3 is TGTGCCAGCTCACTTCGACAGGGAATAAACACTGAAGCTTTCTTT.

This clone came up once. The V call is TRBV5-4, the J call TRBJ2-1; D is ambiguous. Trimming shortened V by 0 bases and J by 10 bases, and 11 bases separated the two germline ends. The length of the CDR3 is 13 residues. Germline CDR1 reads SGHNT; CDR2 reads YYREEE (reference sequence). The CDR3 coding sequence is TGTGCCAGCAGCTTGGACCTAGGGCGGGAGCAGTTCTTC. It is translated as CASSLDLGREQFF.

The chain links TRBV7-8 to TRBJ1-2, with D hard to call. V was trimmed by 5 bases and J by 6 bases, leaving 10 bases between them. The germline V gene has CDR1 SGHVS and CDR2 FQNEAQ. The CDR3 covers 12 residues. The CDR3 region is CASSQIEDGYTF. The CDR3 region has the DNA TGTGCCAGCAGCCAAATTGAAGATGGCTACACCTTC. Combining the CDR3 with reference TRBV7-8 and TRBJ1-2 gives the whole variable domain GAGVSQSPRYKVAKRGQDVALRCDPISGHVSLFWYQQALGQGPEFLTYFQNEAQLDKSGLPSDRFFAERPEGSVSTLKIQRTQQEDSAVYLCASSQIEDGYTFGSGTRLTVV.

The V and J genes are TRBV29-1 and TRBJ1-2; 7 positions match TRBD1. Germline CDR1 is SQVTM and CDR2 is ANQGSEA. The CDR3 has 17 amino acids. V lost 5 bases and J lost 6; bases outside the gene matches: 21. The CDR3 sequence: CSVPTPPSTGTLDGYTF. The CDR3 DNA reads TGCAGCGTTCCAACCCCACCTTCGACAGGGACCCTGGATGGCTACACCTTC.

CDR3 sequence: CASSSWDGQGYEQYF. For the CDR3, the DNA is TGTGCCAGCAGCTCATGGGACGGCCAAGGCTACGAGCAGTACTTC. The chain uses TRBV7-2 and TRBJ2-7, with D perhaps TRBD1 or TRBD2 (5 bases each). Per germline, CDR1 SGHTA and CDR2 FQGNSA. Trimming left V 4 bases short and J 3 bases short, with 16 bases between. The CDR3 length is 15 residues.

The CDR3 DNA reads TGTGCCATCAGTGAGTCCGGGACTAGCGGATACAATGAGCAGTTCTTC. Its protein is CAISESGTSGYNEQFF. The rearrangement links TRBV10-3 to TRBJ2-1, with 11 positions matching TRBD2. The germline CDR1 and CDR2 sequences are ENHRY and SYGVKD. This CDR3 contains 16 residues. V was pared by 0 bases and J by 4 bases, with 2 bases of the junction left unmatched.

This clone was seen a few times. V and J are TRBV7-2 and TRBJ2-7; D is unclear. The V gene's germline CDR1 is SGHTA and CDR2 FQGNSA. V was cut by 5 bases and J by 3 bases, with 17 bases left in between. The CDR3 length is 15 residues. CDR3 residues: CASSPHFSRHYEQYF. Here the CDR3 DNA reads TGTGCCAGCAGCCCACATTTCTCGAGGCACTACGAGCAGTACTTC.

The chain recombines TRBV30 with TRBJ1-2, with 8 bases fitting TRBD1. The V gene end was trimmed by 0 bases and the J gene end by 4 bases; junction bases not matched to a gene: 10. Germline V gene sequence: CDR1 GTSNPN, CDR2 SVGIG (reference sequence). CDR3 size: 16 residues. CDR3 loop: CAWSVNSPGGIYGYTF. CDR3 nucleotide sequence: TGTGCCTGGAGTGTAAACTCCCCAGGGGGCATCTATGGCTACACCTTC.

V gene TRBV2 combines with J gene TRBJ1-3; D is undetermined. The V end lost 2 bases, the J end lost 4 bases, and 15 bases lay between the germline ends. Germline assignment: CDR1 SNHLY and CDR2 FYNNEI. CDR3 length: 16 amino acids. CDR3 sequence reads: CASSEIQAVGGNTIYF. Here the CDR3 DNA reads TGTGCCAGCAGTGAAATCCAGGCTGTTGGGGGAAACACCATATATTTT.

A few counts support this clone. The gene calls are TRBV5-1 and TRBJ1-1; TRBD1 is a possible D gene (5 bases). This CDR3 has 16 amino acids. Trimming took 4 bases from V and 0 from J, leaving 16 bases between them. Germline V gene sequence: CDR1 SGHRS, CDR2 YFSETQ. CDR3 amino acids: CASSQSLGGMNTEAFF. CDR3 sequence (DNA): TGCGCCAGCAGCCAATCTTTGGGGGGTATGAACACTGAAGCTTTCTTT.

The rearrangement uses TRBV6-5 and TRBJ1-2; D not certain. Germline V gene sequence: CDR1 MNHEY, CDR2 SVGAGI. This CDR3 region has 14 residues. Trimming left V 6 bases short and J 1 base short, with 12 bases between. CDR3 region: CASSLSNSNYGYTF. Here the CDR3 DNA reads TGTGCCAGCAGCCTCAGCAACAGTAACTATGGCTACACCTTC.

V gene TRBV5-4 combines with J gene TRBJ2-2, with D uncertain. Germline CDR1 is SGHNT and CDR2 is YYREEE (reference sequence). The CDR3 loop spans 15 amino acids. V was trimmed by 4 bases and J by 4 bases, leaving 14 bases between them. CDR3 sequence: CASSISFPGTGELFF. DNA for the CDR3: TGTGCCAGCAGCATTAGCTTTCCGGGCACCGGGGAGCTGTTTTTT.

The rearrangement joins TRBV28 to TRBJ2-1; 8 bases map to TRBD2. Germline V gene data show CDR1 as MDHEN and CDR2 as SYDVKM. CDR3 size: 16 residues. The J segment lost 2 bases and the V segment lost 3 bases, leaving 6 bases of the junction unmatched. The CDR3 DNA follows: TGTGCCAGCAGTTTTGCGGGGGGCCTCCCCTACAATGAGCAGTTCTTC. Protein sequence: CASSFAGGLPYNEQFF.

J is TRBJ2-3 and V is TRBV28; D might be TRBD2 (6 bases). The CDR3 loop spans 15 amino acids. V lost 3 bases to trimming and J lost 6 bases, with 16 bases between them. Germline CDR1 reads MDHEN; CDR2 reads SYDVKM. CDR3 sequence (DNA): TGTGCCAGCAGTTTTCAGCGGGTCGGGGATGATACGCAGTATTTT. Translated: CASSFQRVGDDTQYF.